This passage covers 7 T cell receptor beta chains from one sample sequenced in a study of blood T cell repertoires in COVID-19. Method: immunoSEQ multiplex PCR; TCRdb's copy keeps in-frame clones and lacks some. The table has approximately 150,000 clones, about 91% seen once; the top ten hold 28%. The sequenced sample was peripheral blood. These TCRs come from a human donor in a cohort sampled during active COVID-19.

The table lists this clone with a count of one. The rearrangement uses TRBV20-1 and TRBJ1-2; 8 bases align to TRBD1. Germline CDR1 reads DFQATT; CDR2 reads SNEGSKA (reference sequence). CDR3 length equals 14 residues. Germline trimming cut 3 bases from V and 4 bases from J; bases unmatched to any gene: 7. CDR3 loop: CSASKQGEPYGYTF. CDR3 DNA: TGCAGTGCTAGTAAACAGGGGGAGCCCTATGGCTACACCTTC.

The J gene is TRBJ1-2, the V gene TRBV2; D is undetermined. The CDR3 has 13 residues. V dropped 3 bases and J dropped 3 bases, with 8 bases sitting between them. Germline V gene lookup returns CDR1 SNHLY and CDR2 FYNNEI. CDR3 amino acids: CASSERQHYGYTF. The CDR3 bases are TGTGCCAGCAGTGAGCGGCAGCACTATGGCTACACCTTC.

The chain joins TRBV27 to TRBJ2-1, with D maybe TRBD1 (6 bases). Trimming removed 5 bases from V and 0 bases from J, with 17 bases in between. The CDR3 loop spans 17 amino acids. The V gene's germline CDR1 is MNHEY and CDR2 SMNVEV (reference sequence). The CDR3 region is CASSLQGGRSSYNEQFF. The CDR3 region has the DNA TGTGCCAGCAGTCTGCAAGGGGGAAGGAGCTCCTACAATGAGCAGTTCTTC.

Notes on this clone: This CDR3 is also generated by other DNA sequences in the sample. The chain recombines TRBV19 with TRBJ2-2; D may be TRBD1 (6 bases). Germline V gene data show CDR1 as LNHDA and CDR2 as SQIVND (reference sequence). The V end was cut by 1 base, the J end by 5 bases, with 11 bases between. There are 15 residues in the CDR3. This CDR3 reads CASSIGGQRTGELFF. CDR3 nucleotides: TGTGCCAGTAGTATAGGGGGGCAGCGAACCGGGGAGCTGTTTTTT. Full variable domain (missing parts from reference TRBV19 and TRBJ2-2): DGGITQSPKYLFRKEGQNVTLSCEQNLNHDAMYWYRQDPGQGLRLIYYSQIVNDFQKGDIAEGYSVSREKKESFPLTVTSAQKNPTAFYLCASSIGGQRTGELFFGEGSRLTVL.

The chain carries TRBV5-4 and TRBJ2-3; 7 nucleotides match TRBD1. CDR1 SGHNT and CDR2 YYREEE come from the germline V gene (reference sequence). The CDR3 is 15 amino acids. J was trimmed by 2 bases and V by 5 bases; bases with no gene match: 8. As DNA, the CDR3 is TGTGCCAGCAGGCAGGGACAGAACCCCACAGATACGCAGTATTTT. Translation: CASRQGQNPTDTQYF.

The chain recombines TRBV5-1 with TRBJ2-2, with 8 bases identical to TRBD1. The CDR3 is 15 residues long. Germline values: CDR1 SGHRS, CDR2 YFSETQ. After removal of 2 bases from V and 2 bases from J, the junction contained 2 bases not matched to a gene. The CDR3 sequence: CASSFGQGNTGELFF. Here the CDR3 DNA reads TGCGCCAGCAGCTTCGGACAGGGAAACACCGGGGAGCTGTTTTTT.

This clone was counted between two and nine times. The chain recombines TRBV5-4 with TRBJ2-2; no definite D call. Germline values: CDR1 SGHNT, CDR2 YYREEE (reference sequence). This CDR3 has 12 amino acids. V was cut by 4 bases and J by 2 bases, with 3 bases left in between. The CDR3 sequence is CASSRNTGELFF. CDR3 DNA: TGTGCCAGCAGCCGTAACACCGGGGAGCTGTTTTTT.